This TCR beta chain was observed in a study of graft-versus-host responses after intestinal transplantation. Sequenced by immunoSEQ multiplex PCR; TCRdb stores in-frame clones only, minus some. This sample has 50,000 to 75,000 clones, with 85% to 95% found just once. As for this clone: Its target is unknown.

This CDR3 contains 16 residues. V was trimmed by 3 bases and J by 0 bases, leaving 11 bases between them. Looked up from germline, CDR1 is MGHDK and CDR2 is SYGVNS. The gene calls are TRBV25-1 and TRBJ1-4; possible D gene TRBD1, 6 bases. This receptor was identified in a human donor who was the organ donor for an intestinal transplant. The material was unstimulated CD4+ T cells sorted from spleen or lymph node cells, obtained before transplant. CDR3 amino acids: CASSDRGLTTNEKLFF. CDR3 DNA: TGTGCCAGCAGTGACAGGGGCCTCACAACTAATGAAAAACTGTTTTTT.